Listed below are T cell receptor beta chains from one sample, sequenced in a study of T-cell memory formation after mild COVID-19. One entry per CDR3 protein results from TCRdb running MiXCR on the 5' RACE reads. The table records 150,000 to 200,000 distinct CDR3 sequences, roughly 11% of them present only once. The sample taken for sequencing was PBMCs or a T cell subset sorted from them (not recorded which). The receptors come from a man aged 18 to 29 who had mild COVID-19 (a few samples of this study predate the infection). Cell type and time point are not known. The CDR3 runs from the conserved cysteine through the conserved F or W. D genes are given only for firm matches.

cdr3_aa j_call v_call d_call
CASSLREPYGYTF TRBJ1-2 TRBV5-6 NA
CASNPTGVTEAFF TRBJ1-1 TRBV19 NA
CAISDRTYEQYF TRBJ2-7 TRBV10-3 NA
CSVRGRAYEQYF TRBJ2-7 TRBV20-1 NA
CASSQTDNEQFF TRBJ2-1 TRBV7-2 NA
CASRPAGQAVRLFF TRBJ1-4 TRBV12-3/TRBV12-4 TRBD1
CSARVPPDSGYGYTF TRBJ1-2 TRBV20-1 NA
CASSLWGRVHQPQHF TRBJ1-5 TRBV28 NA
CSASAGGLNTEAFF TRBJ1-1 TRBV20-1 NA
CASSQGGQEGQPQHF TRBJ1-5 TRBV4-2 NA
CSARPGTDQETQYF TRBJ2-5 TRBV20-1 TRBD1
CASSPLQDNEQFF TRBJ2-1 TRBV18 NA
CASSLGRGTGSYNEQFF TRBJ2-1 TRBV5-4 TRBD1
CATSEEYQETQYF TRBJ2-5 TRBV15 NA
CASSQGPGELFF TRBJ2-2 TRBV3-1 NA
CASGLNPAGGEKLFF TRBJ1-4 TRBV12-5 NA
CSAGSGNTIYF TRBJ1-3 TRBV20-1 NA
CASKVAGAETQYF TRBJ2-5 TRBV7-2 TRBD2
CASSQEVRSNEQFF TRBJ2-1 TRBV4-1 NA
CASSSSGGVHYNEQFF TRBJ2-1 TRBV7-3 TRBD2
CASSRSGRANYGYTF TRBJ1-2 TRBV14 NA
CASSLLAVGGETQYF TRBJ2-5 TRBV4-1 TRBD2
CASRSGGPRNEQFF TRBJ2-1 TRBV4-3 NA
CSARDGRTFSPLHF TRBJ1-6 TRBV20-1 NA
CASSGDRAGANVLTF TRBJ2-6 TRBV2 TRBD1